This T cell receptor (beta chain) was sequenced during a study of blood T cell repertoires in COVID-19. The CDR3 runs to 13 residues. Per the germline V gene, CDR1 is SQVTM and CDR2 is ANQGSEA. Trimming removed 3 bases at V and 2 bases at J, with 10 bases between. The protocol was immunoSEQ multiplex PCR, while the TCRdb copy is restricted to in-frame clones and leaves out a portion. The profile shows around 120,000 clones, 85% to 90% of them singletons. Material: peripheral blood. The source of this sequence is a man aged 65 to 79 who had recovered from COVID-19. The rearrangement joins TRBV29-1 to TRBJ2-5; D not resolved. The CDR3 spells CSVDRQVQETQYF. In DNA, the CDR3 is TGCAGCGTTGACCGACAAGTTCAAGAGACCCAGTACTTC.